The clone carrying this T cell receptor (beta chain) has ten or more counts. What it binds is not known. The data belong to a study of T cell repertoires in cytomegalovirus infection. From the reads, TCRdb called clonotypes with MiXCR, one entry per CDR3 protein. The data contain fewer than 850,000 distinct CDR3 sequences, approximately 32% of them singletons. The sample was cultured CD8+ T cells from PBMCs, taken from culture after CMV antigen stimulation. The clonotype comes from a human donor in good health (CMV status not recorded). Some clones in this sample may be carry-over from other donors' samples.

In nucleotides, the CDR3 is TGTGCCAGCAGCTTCATACAGGACAGGGGTAACACCGGGGAGCTGTTTTTT. Translation gives CASSFIQDRGNTGELFF. J is TRBJ2-2 and V is TRBV7-9; TRBD1 agrees at 9 bases. V lost 3 bases to trimming and J lost 2 bases; unmatched junction nucleotides: 7. Germline V lookup: CDR1 SEHNR, CDR2 FQNEAQ (reference sequence). The CDR3 covers 17 residues. The whole variable domain, remainder taken from reference TRBV7-9 and TRBJ2-2, is DTGVSQNPRHKITKRGQNVTFRCDPISEHNRLYWYRQTLGQGPEFLTYFQNEAQLEKSRLLSDRFSAERPKGSFSTLEIQRTEQGDSAMYLCASSFIQDRGNTGELFFGEGSRLTVL.